A selection of T cell receptor beta chains follows, all from one sample in a study of cytomegalovirus exposure and HLA in healthy donors. Repertoires were generated with immunoSEQ multiplex PCR, while TCRdb's copy carries only in-frame clones and drops some. The table has 110,000 to 150,000 clones, 65% to 80% seen once. The specimen was PBMCs. All receptors come from a man aged 25 to 40 in good health and CMV-seronegative. CDR3s include the opening cysteine and the closing phenylalanine or tryptophan. The D gene is left open where the match is weak. Rows may omit the clone size; those that give it use once, few, many or a size class.

TRBJ2-3 | NA | TRBV7-3 | NA | TGTGCCAGCAGCCTCACAGGGTCTCTCTCAGATACGCAGTATTTT | CASSLTGSLSDTQYF
TRBJ1-1 | NA | TRBV5-1 | NA | TGCGCCAGCACGGGTCGGGTGGACACTGAAGCTTTCTTT | CASTGRVDTEAFF
TRBJ1-1 | NA | TRBV2 | once | TGTGCCAGCAGTCGCGGGACGGTGAACACTGAAGCTTTCTTT | CASSRGTVNTEAFF
TRBJ2-2 | NA | TRBV11-3 | few | TGTGCCAGCAGCGCTAAAAGGGGTCGTAGCACCGGGGAGCTGTTTTTT | CASSAKRGRSTGELFF
TRBJ2-7 | NA | TRBV5-1 | NA | TGCGCCAGCAGCCCAATCGGGGCTGGACAGTTGTCCTACGAGCAGTACTTC | CASSPIGAGQLSYEQYF
TRBJ1-3 | NA | TRBV28 | NA | TGTGCCAGCAGTTTACGGCTCCTGACATCTGGAAACACCATATATTTT | CASSLRLLTSGNTIYF
TRBJ1-1 | TRBD1 | TRBV28 | NA | TGTGCCAGCAGTTCCTTCGACAGGGGCACTCGGGCTTTCTTT | CASSSFDRGTRAFF
TRBJ2-5 | NA | TRBV7-2 | NA | TGTGCCAGCAGCTATTCATCACAAGAGACCCAGTACTTC | CASSYSSQETQYF
TRBJ2-3 | TRBD2 | TRBV5-1 | NA | TGCGCCAGCAGCCCGGGACTAGCAGGCACAGATACGCAGTATTTT | CASSPGLAGTDTQYF
TRBJ2-1 | TRBD1 | TRBV12-5 | NA | TGTGCTAGTGGTTTGGCGGGACAGGGACTTCACAATGAGCAGTTCTTC | CASGLAGQGLHNEQFF
TRBJ1-5 | NA | TRBV28 | NA | TGTGCCAGCACAGGGAGGACCCAGCCCCAGCATTTT | CASTGRTQPQHF
TRBJ1-2 | NA | TRBV6-1 | NA | TGTGCCAGCAGCCCCAGTGGGGACTTCTATGGGTACACCTTC | CASSPSGDFYGYTF
TRBJ2-5 | TRBD1 | TRBV11-2 | NA | TGTGCCAGCAGCCTAGGACAGGGGCCAGACCAGTACTTC | CASSLGQGPDQYF
TRBJ1-2 | TRBD1 | TRBV6-1 | NA | TGTGCCAGCAGTGAAAATAGGGACAGGGGCTCCTACACCTTC | CASSENRDRGSYTF
TRBJ1-2 | NA | TRBV11-2 | NA | TGTGCCAGCAGCTTTTCTGAGGTAGCTAACTATGGCTACACCTTC | CASSFSEVANYGYTF
TRBJ2-5 | NA | TRBV11-2 | few | TGTGCCAGCAGCTTAGGAACGGTGACTACCCAAGAGACCCAGTACTTC | CASSLGTVTTQETQYF
TRBJ2-5 | NA | TRBV7-8 | NA | TGTGCCAGCAGCAAGGGGGGGCTGGGGATCGAGACCCAGTACTTC | CASSKGGLGIETQYF
TRBJ2-1 | TRBD2 | TRBV5-1 | NA | TGCGCCAGCAGCTTGGCTTCTAGCGGGAACAGCTACAATGAGCAGTTCTTC | CASSLASSGNSYNEQFF
TRBJ2-5 | TRBD1 | TRBV7-2 | once | TGTGCCAGCAGCTTAGCTGGACAGGGCGTGGCAGAGACCCAGTACTTC | CASSLAGQGVAETQYF
TRBJ1-3 | NA | TRBV7-3 | NA | TGTGCCAGCAGCATCCTACCGGGGGCTGGAAACACCATATATTTT | CASSILPGAGNTIYF
TRBJ1-2 | NA | TRBV28 | few | TGTGCCAGCAGTTCCTCCAGGGGCCTTAGCTATGGCTACACCTTC | CASSSSRGLSYGYTF
TRBJ2-7 | TRBD1 | TRBV9 | NA | TGTGCCAGCAGCGACCCGGGACAGGGAACCTACGAGCAGTACTTC | CASSDPGQGTYEQYF
TRBJ2-5 | TRBD1 | TRBV5-1 | NA | TGCGCCAGCAACCTAGGGACAGGGGTGTCGGAGCAGTACTTC | CASNLGTGVSEQYF
TRBJ2-2 | TRBD1 | TRBV7-2 | once | TGTGCCAGCAGCTGGGGACAGAGAGTAAACACCGGGGAGCTGTTTTTT | CASSWGQRVNTGELFF
TRBJ2-7 | NA | TRBV18 | NA | TGTGCCAGCTCCCCCCCGGGAGCAACCTACGAGCAGTACTTC | CASSPPGATYEQYF
TRBJ1-1 | TRBD1 | TRBV10-3 | once | TGTGCCATCGGGACAGGGGGTAACACTGAAGCTTTCTTT | CAIGTGGNTEAFF
TRBJ1-1 | NA | TRBV5-1 | NA | TGCGCCAGCAGCCAGCAACGGACAGACGAAGCTTTCTTT | CASSQQRTDEAFF
TRBJ2-1 | NA | TRBV10-3 | NA | TGTGCCATCAGTGACCAGGTTCAAGGCTACAATGAGCAGTTCTTC | CAISDQVQGYNEQFF
TRBJ2-5 | TRBD2 | TRBV29-1 | NA | TGCAGCGTTTCTGCGGGGGTAGAGACCCAGTACTTC | CSVSAGVETQYF
TRBJ2-7 | TRBD2 | TRBV23-1 | NA | TGCGCCAGCAGTCAAAATCACGTGGGGGGGAGGGAGCAGTACTTC | CASSQNHVGGREQYF
TRBJ1-5 | NA | TRBV6-1 | NA | TGTGCCAGCACCCTCCTGACAGGCTTCGATCAGCCCCAGCATTTT | CASTLLTGFDQPQHF
TRBJ1-5 | TRBD1 | TRBV18 | once | TGTGCCAGCTCACCACTCGGACAGGGCTCTCAGCCCCAGCATTTT | CASSPLGQGSQPQHF
TRBJ1-3 | NA | TRBV2 | once | TGTGCCAGCAGACCGGACAGCTCTGGAAACACCATATATTTT | CASRPDSSGNTIYF
TRBJ1-5 | TRBD1 | TRBV30 | NA | TGTGCCTGGAGTCTCCTAGACAGGGAAAGCAATCAGCCCCAGCATTTT | CAWSLLDRESNQPQHF
TRBJ2-7 | NA | TRBV19 | NA | TGTGCCAGTAGTCTGGGACAAGGGTCCTACGAGCAGTACTTC | CASSLGQGSYEQYF
TRBJ1-2 | NA | TRBV29-1 | NA | TGCAGCGTTGACGGCGGGGGGGCCCGCTACACCTTC | CSVDGGGARYTF
TRBJ2-2 | NA | TRBV6-5 | few | TGTGCCAGCAGTTACCCAAACACCGGGGAGCTGTTTTTT | CASSYPNTGELFF
TRBJ1-2 | TRBD1 | TRBV28 | few | TGTGCCAGCAGGGGGACAGGGGGGAGCTACACCTTC | CASRGTGGSYTF
TRBJ2-7 | TRBD1 | TRBV5-1 | NA | TGCGCCAGCAGCTCGACAGGGTCCACCTACGAGCAGTACTTC | CASSSTGSTYEQYF
TRBJ1-2 | NA | TRBV29-1 | once | TGCAGCGTTGACGACAGGAGAGGCTACACCTTC | CSVDDRRGYTF
TRBJ1-1 | NA | TRBV19 | NA | TGTGCCAGTGCTCTCGGGGTAACGAACACTGAAGCTTTCTTT | CASALGVTNTEAFF
TRBJ1-2 | TRBD1 | TRBV5-6 | once | TGTGCCAGCAGCTTAAGACAGGGAATAGGTGGCTACACCTTC | CASSLRQGIGGYTF
TRBJ2-3 | TRBD2 | TRBV9 | NA | TGTGCCAGCAGCGTATTGGTACTAGCGGGATTAGATACGCAGTATTTT | CASSVLVLAGLDTQYF
TRBJ2-7 | TRBD2 | TRBV10-3 | few | TGTGCCAGCGGGGGGCAGGGTACCTCCTACGAGCAGTACTTC | CASGGQGTSYEQYF
TRBJ2-1 | NA | TRBV19 | few | TGTGCCAGTAGCTCTAACCGGCACGAGGGGGGGATCTACAATGAGCAGTTCTTC | CASSSNRHEGGIYNEQFF
TRBJ2-1 | NA | TRBV13 | NA | TGTGCCAGCCGCACGGGAGTAGGAGAGCAGTTCTTC | CASRTGVGEQFF
TRBJ2-2 | TRBD2 | TRBV7-3 | NA | TGTGCCAGCAGCGACCGAGGGACTAGCGGCACCGGGGAGCTGTTTTTT | CASSDRGTSGTGELFF
TRBJ1-4 | TRBD1 | TRBV7-6 | NA | TGTGCCAGCAGTCGGGACAGGGTGGGTGAAAAACTGTTTTTT | CASSRDRVGEKLFF